Below are 5 T cell receptor beta chains sequenced from a single sample in a study of cytomegalovirus exposure and HLA in healthy donors (dated by TCRdb to 2017 to 2019). To prepare the library, the immunoSEQ multiplex PCR assay was applied. Entries here come from immuneACCESS through TCRdb and include only in-frame sequences with V and J called. Some clones fail to appear in such tables; in the studies checked, an unresolved V gene covers under half of the shortfall, and the cause of the remainder is unknown. A total of about 160,000 clones appear in this sample, 65% to 90% of them only once. Of the sample, around 2.1% falls within the top ten clones. The sequenced material came from PBMCs. The receptors originated from a young woman in good health and CMV-seronegative.

CDR3 sequence: CASSLGPTAGYTF. The CDR3 DNA reads as TGTGCCAGCAGCTTAGGACCGACAGCAGGCTACACCTTC. The chain couples TRBV7-9 to TRBJ1-2, with D possibly matching TRBD1 (5 bases). The CDR3 length is 13 residues. Trimming removed 1 base at V and 8 bases at J, with 11 bases between. Germline V gene lookup returns CDR1 SEHNR and CDR2 FQNEAQ (reference sequence). The variable domain in full, completed from reference TRBV7-9 and TRBJ1-2, reads DTGVSQNPRHKITKRGQNVTFRCDPISEHNRLYWYRQTLGQGPEFLTYFQNEAQLEKSRLLSDRFSAERPKGSFSTLEIQRTEQGDSAMYLCASSLGPTAGYTFGSGTRLTVV.

The chain carries TRBV5-4 and TRBJ1-5; D remains unclear. This CDR3 contains 15 residues. Trimming pared 0 bases from V and 4 bases from J, leaving 11 bases between. Germline V gene data show CDR1 as SGHNT and CDR2 as YYREEE (reference sequence). Here the CDR3 reads CASSLDLGLNQPQHF. In DNA, the CDR3 is TGTGCCAGCAGCTTGGACCTCGGACTGAATCAGCCCCAGCATTTT.

The chain uses TRBV29-1 and TRBJ1-4; TRBD1 matches 7 bases. The CDR3 consists of 14 residues. Germline V gene lookup returns CDR1 SQVTM and CDR2 ANQGSEA. Germline trimming cut 3 bases from V and 5 bases from J; bases unmatched to any gene: 6. In nucleotides, the CDR3 is TGCAGCGTTGATGCCGGGACAGACAATGAAAAACTGTTTTTT. This codes for CSVDAGTDNEKLFF. Combining the CDR3 with reference TRBV29-1 and TRBJ1-4 gives the whole variable domain SAVISQKPSRDICQRGTSLTIQCQVDSQVTMMFWYRQQPGQSLTLIATANQGSEATYESGFVIDKFPISRPNLTFSTLTVSNMSPEDSSIYLCSVDAGTDNEKLFFGSGTQLSVL.

The chain recombines TRBV4-1 with TRBJ2-7; D might be TRBD1 (6 bases). The V gene's germline CDR1 is MGHRA and CDR2 YSYEKL. CDR3 length: 15 residues. With 4 bases removed from V and 0 bases from J, the gap between germline ends came to 13 bases. CDR3 region: CASSRTATFSYEQYF. CDR3 DNA: TGCGCCAGCAGCCGGACAGCCACCTTCTCCTACGAGCAGTACTTC.

This rearrangement joins TRBV7-9 to TRBJ1-1; TRBD1 aligns across 7 bases. This CDR3 spans 14 amino acids. From germline, CDR1 is SEHNR and CDR2 FQNEAQ (reference sequence). J was trimmed by 3 bases and V by 5 bases; bases with no gene match: 6. For the CDR3, the DNA is TGTGCCAGCAGCACCGACAGGGTTGACACTGAAGCTTTCTTT. As protein: CASSTDRVDTEAFF.